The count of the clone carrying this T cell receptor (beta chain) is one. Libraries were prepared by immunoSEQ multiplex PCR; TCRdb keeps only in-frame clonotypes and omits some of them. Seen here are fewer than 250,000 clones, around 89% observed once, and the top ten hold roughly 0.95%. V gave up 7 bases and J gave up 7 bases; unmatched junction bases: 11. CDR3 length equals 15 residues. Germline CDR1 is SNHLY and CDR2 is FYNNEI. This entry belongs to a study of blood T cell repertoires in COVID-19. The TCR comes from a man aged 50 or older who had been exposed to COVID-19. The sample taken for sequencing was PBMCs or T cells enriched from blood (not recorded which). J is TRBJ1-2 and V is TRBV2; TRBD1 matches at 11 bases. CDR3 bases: TGTGCCAGCACCCTCTTTGGACAGGGGGCGAGTGGCTACACCTTC. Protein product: CASTLFGQGASGYTF.